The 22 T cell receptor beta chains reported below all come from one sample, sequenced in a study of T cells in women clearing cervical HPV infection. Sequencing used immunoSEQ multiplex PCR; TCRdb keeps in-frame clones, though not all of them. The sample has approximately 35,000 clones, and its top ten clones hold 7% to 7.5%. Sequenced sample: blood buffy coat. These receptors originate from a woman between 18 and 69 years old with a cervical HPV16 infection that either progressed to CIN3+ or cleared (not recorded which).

CDR3 DNA, as far as it was read: TGTGCCAGCAGTTACGGGGACAGTCGCGATACG. This translates into CASSYGDSRDT. The full-length CDR3 reads as CASSYGDSRDTQYF. The chain carries TRBV6-2 or TRBV6-3 and TRBJ2-3; 7 positions agree with TRBD1. The read finishes 3 residues shy of the CDR3 end, and the germline J gene is used to complete it. CDR3 length: 14 residues. The germline gives CDR1 MNHEY, CDR2 SVGEGT. After removal of 2 bases from V and 6 bases from J, the junction contained 5 bases not matched to a gene.

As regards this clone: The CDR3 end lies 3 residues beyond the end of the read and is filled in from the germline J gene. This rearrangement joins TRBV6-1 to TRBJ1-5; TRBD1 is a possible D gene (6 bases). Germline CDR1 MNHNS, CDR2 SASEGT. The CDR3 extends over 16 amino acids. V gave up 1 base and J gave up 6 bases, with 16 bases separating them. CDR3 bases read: TGTGCCAGCAGTGAAGGGGGGCGGGGGGTCGGTCAGCCC. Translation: CASSEGGRGVGQP. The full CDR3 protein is CASSEGGRGVGQPQHF.

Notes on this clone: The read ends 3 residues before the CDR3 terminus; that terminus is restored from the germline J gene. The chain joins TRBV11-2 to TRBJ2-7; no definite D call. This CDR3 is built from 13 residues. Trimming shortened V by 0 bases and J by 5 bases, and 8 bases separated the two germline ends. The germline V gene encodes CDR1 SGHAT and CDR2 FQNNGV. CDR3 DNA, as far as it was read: TGTGCCAGCAGCTTAGAGGCATCAGACGAG. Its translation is CASSLEASDE. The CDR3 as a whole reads CASSLEASDEQYF.

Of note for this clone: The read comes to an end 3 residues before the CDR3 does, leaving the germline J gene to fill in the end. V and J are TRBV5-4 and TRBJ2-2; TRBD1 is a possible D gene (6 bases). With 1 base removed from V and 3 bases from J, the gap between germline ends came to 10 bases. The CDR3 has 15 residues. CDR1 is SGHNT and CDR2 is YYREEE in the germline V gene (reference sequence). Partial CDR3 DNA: TGTGCCAGCAGCTTGTTCTCAGGGGACACCGGGGAG. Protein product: CASSLFSGDTGE. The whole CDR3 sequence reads CASSLFSGDTGELFF.

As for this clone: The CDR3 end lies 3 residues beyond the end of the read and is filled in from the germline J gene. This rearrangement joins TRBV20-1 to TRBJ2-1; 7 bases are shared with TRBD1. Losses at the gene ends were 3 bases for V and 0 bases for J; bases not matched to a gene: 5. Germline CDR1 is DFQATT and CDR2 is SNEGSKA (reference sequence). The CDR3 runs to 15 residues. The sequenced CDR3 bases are TGCAGTGCTAGGAATTGGGACAGCTCCTACAATGAG. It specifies CSARNWDSSYNE. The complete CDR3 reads CSARNWDSSYNEQFF.

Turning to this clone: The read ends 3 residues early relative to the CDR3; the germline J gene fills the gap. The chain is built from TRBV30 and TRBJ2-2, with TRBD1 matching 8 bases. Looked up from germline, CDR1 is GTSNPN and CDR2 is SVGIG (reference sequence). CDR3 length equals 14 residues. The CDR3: CAWSGTGLSEKLFF. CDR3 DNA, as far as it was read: TGTGCCTGGAGTGGGACAGGGTTGAGTGAAAAG.

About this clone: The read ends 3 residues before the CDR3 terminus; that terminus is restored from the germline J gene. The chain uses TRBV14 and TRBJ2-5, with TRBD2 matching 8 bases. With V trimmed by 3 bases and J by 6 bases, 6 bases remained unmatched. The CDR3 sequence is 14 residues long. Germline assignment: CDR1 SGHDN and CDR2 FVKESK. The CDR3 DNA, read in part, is TGTGCCAGCAGCCAGTCAGCGGGGGCGAAGACC. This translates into CASSQSAGAKT. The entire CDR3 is CASSQSAGAKTQYF.

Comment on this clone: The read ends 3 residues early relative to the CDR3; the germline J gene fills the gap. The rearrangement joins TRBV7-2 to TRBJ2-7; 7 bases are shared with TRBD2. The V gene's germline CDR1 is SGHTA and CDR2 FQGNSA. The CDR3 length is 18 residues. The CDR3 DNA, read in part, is TGTGCAAGTCGCTTAGCCCCTAATCTTCGGGGAGGGAACTACGAG. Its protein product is CASRLAPNLRGGNYE. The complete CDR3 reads CASRLAPNLRGGNYEQYF.

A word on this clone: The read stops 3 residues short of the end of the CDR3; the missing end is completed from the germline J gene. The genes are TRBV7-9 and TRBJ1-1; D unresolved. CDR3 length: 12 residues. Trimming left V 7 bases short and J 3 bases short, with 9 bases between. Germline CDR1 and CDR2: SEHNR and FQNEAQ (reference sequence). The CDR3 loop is CASTSEDTEAFF. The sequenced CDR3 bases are TGTGCCAGCACATCCGAGGACACTGAA. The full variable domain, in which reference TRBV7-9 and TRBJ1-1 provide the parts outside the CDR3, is DTGVSQNPRHKITKRGQNVTFRCDPISEHNRLYWYRQTLGQGPEFLTYFQNEAQLEKSRLLSDRFSAERPKGSFSTLEIQRTEQGDSAMYLCASTSEDTEAFFGQGTRLTVV.

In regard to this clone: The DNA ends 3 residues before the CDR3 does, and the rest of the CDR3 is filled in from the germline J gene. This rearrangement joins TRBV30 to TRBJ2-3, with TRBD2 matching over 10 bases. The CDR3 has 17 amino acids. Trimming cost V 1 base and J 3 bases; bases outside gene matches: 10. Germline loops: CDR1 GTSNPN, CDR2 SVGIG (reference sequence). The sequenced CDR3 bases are TGTGCCTGGAGTGACTTTGCTAGCGGGGGTTTGACAGATACG. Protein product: CAWSDFASGGLTDT. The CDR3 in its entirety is CAWSDFASGGLTDTQYF. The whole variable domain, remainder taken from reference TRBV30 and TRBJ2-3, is SQTIHQWPATLVQPVGSPLSLECTVEGTSNPNLYWYRQAAGRGLQLLFYSVGIGQISSEVPQNLSASRPQDRQFILSSKKLLLSDSGFYLCAWSDFASGGLTDTQYFGPGTRLTVL.

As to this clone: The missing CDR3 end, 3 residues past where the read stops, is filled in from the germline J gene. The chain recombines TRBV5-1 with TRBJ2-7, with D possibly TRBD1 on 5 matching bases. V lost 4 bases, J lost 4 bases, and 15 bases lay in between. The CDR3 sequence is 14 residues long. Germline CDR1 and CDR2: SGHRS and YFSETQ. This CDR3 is CASSGSRAVYEQYF. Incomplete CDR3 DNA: TGCGCCAGCAGCGGTTCCAGGGCGGTATACGAG.

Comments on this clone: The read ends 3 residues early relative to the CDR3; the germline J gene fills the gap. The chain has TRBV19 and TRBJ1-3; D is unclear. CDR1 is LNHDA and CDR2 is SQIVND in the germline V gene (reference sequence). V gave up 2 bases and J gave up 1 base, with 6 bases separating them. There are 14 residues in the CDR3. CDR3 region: CASSIQISGNTIYF. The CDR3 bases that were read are TGTGCCAGTAGTATACAAATTTCTGGAAACACC.

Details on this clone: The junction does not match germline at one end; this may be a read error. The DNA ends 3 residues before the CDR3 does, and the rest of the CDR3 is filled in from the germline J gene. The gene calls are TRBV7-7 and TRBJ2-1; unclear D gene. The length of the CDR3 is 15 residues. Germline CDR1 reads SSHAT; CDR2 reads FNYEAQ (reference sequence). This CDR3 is CASSLVHSSYNEQFF. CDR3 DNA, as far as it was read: TGTGCTAGCAGCTTAGTTCACAGCTCCTACAATGAG.

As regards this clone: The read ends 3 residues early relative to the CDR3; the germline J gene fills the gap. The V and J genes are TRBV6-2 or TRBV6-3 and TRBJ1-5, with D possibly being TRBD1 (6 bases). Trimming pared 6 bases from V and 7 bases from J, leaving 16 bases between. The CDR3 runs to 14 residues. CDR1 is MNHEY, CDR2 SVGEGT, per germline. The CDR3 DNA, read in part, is TGTGCCAGCAGCCACCACAGGGAGCTACAGCCC. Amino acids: CASSHHRELQP. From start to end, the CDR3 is CASSHHRELQPQHF.

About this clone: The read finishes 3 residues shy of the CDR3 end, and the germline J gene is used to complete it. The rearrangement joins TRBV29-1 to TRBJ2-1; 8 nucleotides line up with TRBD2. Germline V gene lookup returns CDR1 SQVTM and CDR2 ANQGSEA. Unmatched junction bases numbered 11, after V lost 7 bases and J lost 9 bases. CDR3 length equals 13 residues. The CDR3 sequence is CSGGASGSGEQFF. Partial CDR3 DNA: TGCAGCGGGGGGGCTAGCGGGTCTGGTGAG.

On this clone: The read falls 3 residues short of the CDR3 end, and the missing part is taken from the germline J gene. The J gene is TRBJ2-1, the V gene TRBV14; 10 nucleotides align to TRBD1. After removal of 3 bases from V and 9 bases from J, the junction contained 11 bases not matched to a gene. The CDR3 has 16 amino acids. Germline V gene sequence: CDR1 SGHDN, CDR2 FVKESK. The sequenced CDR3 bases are TGTGCCAGCAGCCAGTCATGGGGACAGGGGTTTGGTGAG. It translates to CASSQSWGQGFGE. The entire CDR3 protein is CASSQSWGQGFGEQFF.

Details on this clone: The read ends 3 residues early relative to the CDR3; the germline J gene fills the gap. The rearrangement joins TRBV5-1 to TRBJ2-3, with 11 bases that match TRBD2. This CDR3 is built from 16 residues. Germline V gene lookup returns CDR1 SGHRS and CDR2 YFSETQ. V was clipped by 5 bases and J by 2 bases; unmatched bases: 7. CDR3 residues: CASSEIAGGNTDTQYF. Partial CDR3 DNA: TGCGCCAGCAGTGAAATAGCGGGGGGGAACACAGATACG.

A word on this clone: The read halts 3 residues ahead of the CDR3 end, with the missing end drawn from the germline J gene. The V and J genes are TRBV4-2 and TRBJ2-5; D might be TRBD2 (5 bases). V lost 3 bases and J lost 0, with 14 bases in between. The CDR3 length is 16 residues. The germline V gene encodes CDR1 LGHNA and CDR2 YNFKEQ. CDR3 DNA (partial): TGTGCCAGCAGCCACGAACCCCTAGCCAACCAAGAGACC. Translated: CASSHEPLANQET. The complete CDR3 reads CASSHEPLANQETQYF.

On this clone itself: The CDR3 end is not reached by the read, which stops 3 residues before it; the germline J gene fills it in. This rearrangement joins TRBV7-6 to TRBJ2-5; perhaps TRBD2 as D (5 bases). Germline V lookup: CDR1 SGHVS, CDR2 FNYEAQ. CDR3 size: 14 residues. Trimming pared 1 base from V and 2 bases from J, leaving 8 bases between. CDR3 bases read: TGTGCCAGCAGCTTAGGTCCGGGGCAAGAGACC. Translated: CASSLGPGQET. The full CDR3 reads CASSLGPGQETQYF.

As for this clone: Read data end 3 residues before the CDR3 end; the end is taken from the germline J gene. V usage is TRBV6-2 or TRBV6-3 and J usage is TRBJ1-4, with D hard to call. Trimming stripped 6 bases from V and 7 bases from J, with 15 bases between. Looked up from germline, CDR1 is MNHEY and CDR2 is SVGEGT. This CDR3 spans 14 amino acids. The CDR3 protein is CASRYPAVGEKLFF. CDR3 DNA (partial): TGTGCCAGCAGGTACCCGGCGGTAGGTGAAAAA.

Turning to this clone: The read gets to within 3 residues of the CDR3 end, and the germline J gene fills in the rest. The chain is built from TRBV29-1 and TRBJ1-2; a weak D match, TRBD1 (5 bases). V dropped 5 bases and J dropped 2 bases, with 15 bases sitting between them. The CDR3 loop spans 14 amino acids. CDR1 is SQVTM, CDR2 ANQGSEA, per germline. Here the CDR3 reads CSVPLDSSNYGYTF. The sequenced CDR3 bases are TGCAGCGTTCCCTTAGACAGTTCCAACTATGGC.

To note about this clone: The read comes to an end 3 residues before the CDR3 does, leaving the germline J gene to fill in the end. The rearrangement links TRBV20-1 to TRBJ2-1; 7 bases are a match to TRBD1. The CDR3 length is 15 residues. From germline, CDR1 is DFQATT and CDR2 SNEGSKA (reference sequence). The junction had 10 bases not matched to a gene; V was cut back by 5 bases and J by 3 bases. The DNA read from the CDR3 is TGCAGTGCTGTGGGAACAGGGGTCCACTACAATGAG. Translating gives CSAVGTGVHYNE. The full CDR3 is CSAVGTGVHYNEQFF.